This T cell receptor beta chain was found in a study of T cell repertoires in cytomegalovirus infection. One entry per CDR3 protein, called by TCRdb with MiXCR from the reads. The repertoire holds some 700,000 distinct CDR3 sequences, with roughly 30% as singletons. This clonotype occurred many times. Its antigen is currently unknown. Germline values: CDR1 MDHEN, CDR2 SYDVKM. V shed 7 bases, J shed 1 base, and the junction held 5 bases outside the gene matches. CDR3 length equals 14 residues. The sequence was collected from a human donor in good health (CMV status not recorded). Some clones in this sample may be carry-over from other donors' samples. The sample was cultured PBMCs, taken from culture after CMV antigen stimulation. The J gene is TRBJ2-7, the V gene TRBV28, with 9 nucleotides matching TRBD1. In DNA, the CDR3 is TGTGCCAGCACGCCGGGACAGGGTTCCTACGAGCAGTACTTC. Translating gives CASTPGQGSYEQYF.